Listed below are T cell receptor beta chains from one sample, sequenced in a study of CD8 T cells in Susac syndrome. TCRdb independently ran MiXCR on the immunoSEQ multiplex PCR reads; one entry per CDR3 protein. The table includes about 190,000 distinct CDR3 sequences, 80% to 95% detected once. Sequencing was done on a sample of CD4+ T cells from PBMCs. Receptor source: a human donor in good health. Each CDR3 is given with its conserved first and last residue. Fields, in order: V gene, clone size, J gene, D gene, CDR3 DNA, CDR3 protein. D genes are given only for firm matches. Expanded clones are given a class, and other clones once, few, many or no size at all.

TRBV29-1	few	TRBJ2-7	TRBD1	TGCAGCGTTGAAGATAGGGGCAGGGGGCAATACGAGCAGTACTTC	CSVEDRGRGQYEQYF
TRBV29-1	-	TRBJ2-3	-	TGCAGCGTTGATAGGGCCGGGGATACGCAGTATTTT	CSVDRAGDTQYF
TRBV28	once	TRBJ1-3	-	TGTGCCAGCAGTTTAAGTCTAAGTATGGACACCATATATTTT	CASSLSLSMDTIYF
TRBV28	-	TRBJ1-3	-	TGTGCCAGCAGTCTTACAGGGACTGGAAACACCATATATTTT	CASSLTGTGNTIYF
TRBV20-1	-	TRBJ1-6	-	TGCAGTGCTAGAGATAATTCTTCACCCCTCCACTTT	CSARDNSSPLHF
TRBV29-1	-	TRBJ1-3	-	TGCAGCGTTGGAGGAGGACTCCTCTCTGGAAACACCATATATTTT	CSVGGGLLSGNTIYF
TRBV28	-	TRBJ1-4	-	TGTGCCAGTCTAGATAGGGGAAAACTGTTTTTT	CASLDRGKLFF
TRBV5-4	-	TRBJ1-1	TRBD1	TGTGCCAGCAGCCGACAGGGATTGGAAGGCACTGAAGCTTTCTTT	CASSRQGLEGTEAFF
TRBV10-3	once	TRBJ2-5	TRBD2	TGTGCCATCAGTGGCGGGGGAGCGAGGGAGACCCAGTACTTC	CAISGGGARETQYF
TRBV5-6	-	TRBJ1-6	-	TGTGCCAGCAGCTTAGAAGGGGCAGGGAGGCATTCACCCCTCCACTTT	CASSLEGAGRHSPLHF
TRBV5-1	-	TRBJ2-5	TRBD1	TGCGCCAGCAGCTCAAACAGGGGTCGAGAGACCCAGTACTTC	CASSSNRGRETQYF
TRBV12-3/TRBV12-4	-	TRBJ2-1	TRBD1	TGTGCCACTAGGGACAGGGGCTACAATGAGCAGTTCTTC	CATRDRGYNEQFF
TRBV6-5	-	TRBJ1-1	-	TGTGCCAGCAGTTACGGAGGGTTAGGGGTCACTGAAGCTTTCTTT	CASSYGGLGVTEAFF
TRBV28	-	TRBJ1-5	TRBD1	TGTGCCACCTCCCGGGACAGTAGCAATCAGCCCCAGCATTTT	CATSRDSSNQPQHF
TRBV12-3/TRBV12-4	-	TRBJ2-2	-	TGTGCCAGCAGGGCACAGGGTACCCCCGGGGAGCTGTTTTTT	CASRAQGTPGELFF
TRBV5-1	-	TRBJ2-3	TRBD1	TGCGCCAGCAGCTTAGCAGGGGGCTACGGAGATACGCAGTATTTT	CASSLAGGYGDTQYF
TRBV14	-	TRBJ2-7	-	TGTGCCAGCAGCCCCCACACAGACTACGAGCAGTACTTC	CASSPHTDYEQYF
TRBV29-1	-	TRBJ2-7	TRBD1	TGCAGCGTCAAGACGGACAGGGTCTACTCCTACGAGCAGTACTTC	CSVKTDRVYSYEQYF
TRBV20-1	-	TRBJ2-5	-	TGCAGTGCTGTCCGGGGACCTCGAGTGGGAGAGACCCAGTACTTC	CSAVRGPRVGETQYF
TRBV25-1	once	TRBJ2-2	-	TGTGCCAGCAGTGAACTGACAGGCAACACCGGGGAGCTGTTTTTT	CASSELTGNTGELFF
TRBV2	-	TRBJ2-1	-	TGTGCCAGCGAACTCAATGAGCAGTTCTTC	CASELNEQFF
TRBV4-3	-	TRBJ2-1	-	TGCGCCAGCAGCCCCACCTCGGCAGGAACCTACAATGAGCAGTTCTTC	CASSPTSAGTYNEQFF
TRBV14	once	TRBJ2-5	-	TGTGCCAGCAGCCCTGGACCCTGGTCTACCCAGTACTTC	CASSPGPWSTQYF
TRBV7-3	-	TRBJ2-3	-	TGTGCCAGCAGCTTAGAGCGACAGCGCACAGATACGCAGTATTTT	CASSLERQRTDTQYF
TRBV3-1	-	TRBJ2-1	-	TGTGCCAGCAGCCAAGGGGACTTACAGTTCTTC	CASSQGDLQFF
TRBV6-5	-	TRBJ1-1	-	TGTGCCAGCAAGGTCTCAGGAGCTGAAGCTTTCTTT	CASKVSGAEAFF
TRBV14	-	TRBJ1-1	TRBD1	TGTGCCAGCAGACAGACAGGGATACGGAATGAAGCTTTCTTT	CASRQTGIRNEAFF
TRBV7-9	once	TRBJ2-1	TRBD1	TGTGCCAGCAGCTTAGTGGGACAGGGGAACTCCTACAATGAGCAGTTCTTC	CASSLVGQGNSYNEQFF
TRBV2	-	TRBJ1-3	-	TGTGCCAGCAGATTAGACAGTGGGGTCACCATATATTTT	CASRLDSGVTIYF
TRBV5-6	few	TRBJ2-5	-	TGTGCCAGCAGCTTGCGGGACCAAGAGACCCAGTACTTC	CASSLRDQETQYF
TRBV4-2	-	TRBJ2-5	TRBD2	TGTGCCAGTTCTTTAGGGACTAGCGGGGGGGCCATGGAGACCCAGTACTTC	CASSLGTSGGAMETQYF
TRBV5-1	-	TRBJ2-3	TRBD2	TGCGCCAGCAGCCGAAGCGGGGGGGAGGCAGATACGCAGTATTTT	CASSRSGGEADTQYF
TRBV5-8	-	TRBJ2-2	-	TGTGCCAGCAGCCGACAGATGAACACCGGGGAGCTGTTTTTT	CASSRQMNTGELFF
TRBV10-3	once	TRBJ2-5	TRBD1	TGTGCCATCAGGGGACAGCCCCAAGAGACCCAGTACTTC	CAIRGQPQETQYF
TRBV7-3	-	TRBJ2-3	TRBD2	TGTGCCAGCAGCTTCTCGGCTAGCGGGGGGAGCACAGATACGCAGTATTTT	CASSFSASGGSTDTQYF
TRBV7-8	-	TRBJ2-3	-	TGTGCCAGCAGCTTGGGGGGGCCCCGGGATACGCAGTATTTT	CASSLGGPRDTQYF
TRBV6-5	-	TRBJ2-5	-	TGTGCCGCACGAGGGGGTTTTGGAGAGACCCAGTACTTC	CAARGGFGETQYF
TRBV11-2	-	TRBJ2-4	TRBD2	TGTGCCAGCAGCTTAACCGGGACTAGCGGGGGGCCGCTAGCCAAAAACATTCAGTACTTC	CASSLTGTSGGPLAKNIQYF
TRBV7-2	-	TRBJ2-3	-	TGTGCCAGCAGCTTAGAGGGTAGCGGTATCACAGATACGCAGTATTTT	CASSLEGSGITDTQYF
TRBV6-6	-	TRBJ1-2	-	TGTGCCAGCAGTTATGATGGCTACACCTTC	CASSYDGYTF
TRBV30	-	TRBJ1-2	-	TGTGCCTGGAGTGTAGACTGGGCCTACGGCTACACCTTC	CAWSVDWAYGYTF
TRBV20-1	-	TRBJ2-3	TRBD2	TGCAGTGCTGGGGGGCTAGCGGGGGGCCTTAGCACAGATACGCAGTATTTT	CSAGGLAGGLSTDTQYF
TRBV19	-	TRBJ2-3	TRBD2	TGTGCCAGTAGCACCGGACTAGCGGGCGGACGCACAGATACGCAGTATTTT	CASSTGLAGGRTDTQYF
TRBV6-2/TRBV6-3	-	TRBJ2-3	-	TGTGCCAGCAGCCCCCTAACGGGGGGCACAGATACGCAGTATTTT	CASSPLTGGTDTQYF
TRBV2	-	TRBJ1-2	TRBD1	TGTGCCAGCATCAGGACAGGGGATGGCTACACCTTC	CASIRTGDGYTF
TRBV3-1	-	TRBJ1-2	-	TGTGCCAGCAGCCCCTACGGCAGGGGACAAAATAACTATGGCTACACCTTC	CASSPYGRGQNNYGYTF
TRBV7-2	-	TRBJ2-3	TRBD2	TGTGCCAGCAGCTTAAGCGGGGGGACGACCCGAGATACGCAGTATTTT	CASSLSGGTTRDTQYF
TRBV19	-	TRBJ1-5	-	TGTGCCAGTAGTATAATTGAGCATCAGCCCCAGCATTTT	CASSIIEHQPQHF
TRBV12-3/TRBV12-4	-	TRBJ1-1	-	TGTGCCAGCAGTTTAGAGTTCCCGGGGGTGACTGAAGCTTTCTTT	CASSLEFPGVTEAFF
TRBV7-8	-	TRBJ1-6	TRBD1	TGTGCCAGCAGCTCTCGATACGGACAGGGGTTTGCACCCCTCCACTTT	CASSSRYGQGFAPLHF
TRBV20-1	-	TRBJ2-5	TRBD2	TGCAGTGCTAAGACTAGCGGGGGTTCGGGCCAAGAGACCCAGTACTTC	CSAKTSGGSGQETQYF
TRBV5-6	-	TRBJ2-1	-	TGTGCCAGCAGCTTACAGGGACCGGCGGGGCAGTTCTTC	CASSLQGPAGQFF
TRBV5-1	-	TRBJ1-1	-	TGCGCCAGCAGCTTGGGGGGCGTATCTTTCTTT	CASSLGGVSFF
TRBV6-5	-	TRBJ2-1	TRBD1	TGTGCCAGCAGGGCATTGGCACAGGGGAGTTTGGGGCAGTTCTTC	CASRALAQGSLGQFF
TRBV19	-	TRBJ1-5	-	TGTGCCAGTAGTATCTATGGTAGCAATCAGCCCCAGCATTTT	CASSIYGSNQPQHF
TRBV3-1	-	TRBJ2-7	-	TGTGCCAGCACCCGGGGAGAAACCTACGAGCAGTACTTC	CASTRGETYEQYF
TRBV7-3	-	TRBJ1-1	-	TGTGCCAGCAGCTTACGGCAGGGCTTAATTGACACTGAAGCTTTCTTT	CASSLRQGLIDTEAFF
TRBV7-2	-	TRBJ1-6	TRBD1	TGTGCCAGCAGCTTAAACAGGGGGGACTCACCCCTCCACTTT	CASSLNRGDSPLHF
TRBV7-9	-	TRBJ2-3	TRBD2	TGTGCCAGCAGCAGACTAGCGGGGGCCTTCACAGATACGCAGTATTTT	CASSRLAGAFTDTQYF
TRBV20-1	-	TRBJ1-1	-	TGCAGTGCTATCCCGGGGTTCACTGAAGCTTTCTTT	CSAIPGFTEAFF